This T cell receptor (beta chain) originates from a study of T cells in localized non-small cell lung cancer. Measured with immunoSEQ multiplex PCR; TCRdb has only the in-frame clones, and not every one. The sample has tens of thousands of clones, approximately 90% seen once. Points from the study as a whole: The highest T cell clonality was in uninvolved adjacent lung, above tumor. Paired adjacent lung recovered a median about 60 of the top 100 tumor clones. Higher T cell density in the blood was associated with longer overall survival, whereas higher adjacent-lung clonality associated with shorter survival.

V was pared by 0 bases and J by 4 bases, with 9 bases between. The germline V gene encodes CDR1 SGHVS and CDR2 FQNEAQ. This CDR3 is built from 14 residues. There are a few counts of this clone. What it binds is unknown. This clonotype was obtained from a man between 40 and 75 years old with stage I squamous cell lung carcinoma. Source: peripheral blood, taken before any cancer treatment. The chain employs TRBV7-8 and TRBJ1-2, with D tentatively TRBD1 (6 bases). Here the CDR3 DNA reads TGTGCCAGCAGCTTAGCAGGGGGGACCTATGGCTACACCTTC. It encodes CASSLAGGTYGYTF.